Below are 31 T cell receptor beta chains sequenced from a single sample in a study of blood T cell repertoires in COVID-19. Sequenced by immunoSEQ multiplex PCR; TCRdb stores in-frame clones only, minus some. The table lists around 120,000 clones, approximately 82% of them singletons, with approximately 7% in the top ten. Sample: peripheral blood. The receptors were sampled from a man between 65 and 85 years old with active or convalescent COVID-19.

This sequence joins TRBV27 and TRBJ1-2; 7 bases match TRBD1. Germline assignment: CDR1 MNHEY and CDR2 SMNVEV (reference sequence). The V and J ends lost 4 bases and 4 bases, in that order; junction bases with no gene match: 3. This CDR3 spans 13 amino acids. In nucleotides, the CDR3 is TGTGCCAGCAGTTCCGGGACAGTCTATGGCTACACCTTC. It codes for CASSSGTVYGYTF.

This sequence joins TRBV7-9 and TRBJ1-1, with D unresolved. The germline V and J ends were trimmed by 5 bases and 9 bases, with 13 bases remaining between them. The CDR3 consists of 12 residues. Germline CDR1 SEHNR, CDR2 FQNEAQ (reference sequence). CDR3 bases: TGTGCCAGCAGCGTCCCAGAGGGTAAAGCTTTCTTT. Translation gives CASSVPEGKAFF. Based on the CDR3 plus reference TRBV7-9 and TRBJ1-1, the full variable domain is DTGVSQNPRHKITKRGQNVTFRCDPISEHNRLYWYRQTLGQGPEFLTYFQNEAQLEKSRLLSDRFSAERPKGSFSTLEIQRTEQGDSAMYLCASSVPEGKAFFGQGTRLTVV.

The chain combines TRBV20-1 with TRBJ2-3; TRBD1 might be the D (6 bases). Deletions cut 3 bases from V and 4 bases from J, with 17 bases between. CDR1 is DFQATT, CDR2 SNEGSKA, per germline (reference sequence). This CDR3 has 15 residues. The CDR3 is CSASKVQGQPDTQYF. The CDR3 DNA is TGCAGTGCTAGTAAAGTTCAGGGACAACCAGATACGCAGTATTTT.

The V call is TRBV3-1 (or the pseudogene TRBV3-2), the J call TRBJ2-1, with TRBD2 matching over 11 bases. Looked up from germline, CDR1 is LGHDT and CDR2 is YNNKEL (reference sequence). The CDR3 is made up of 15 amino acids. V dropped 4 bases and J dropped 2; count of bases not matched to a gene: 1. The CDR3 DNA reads TGTGCCAGCAGCCGACTAGCGGGGCCCTACAATGAGCAGTTCTTC. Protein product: CASSRLAGPYNEQFF.

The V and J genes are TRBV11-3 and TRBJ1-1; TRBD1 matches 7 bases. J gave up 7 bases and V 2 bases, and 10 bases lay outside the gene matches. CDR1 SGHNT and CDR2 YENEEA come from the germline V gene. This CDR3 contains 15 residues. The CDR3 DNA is TGTGCCAGCAGCTTACGGTCAGGGGGAAAGAGTGAAGCTTTCTTT. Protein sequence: CASSLRSGGKSEAFF.

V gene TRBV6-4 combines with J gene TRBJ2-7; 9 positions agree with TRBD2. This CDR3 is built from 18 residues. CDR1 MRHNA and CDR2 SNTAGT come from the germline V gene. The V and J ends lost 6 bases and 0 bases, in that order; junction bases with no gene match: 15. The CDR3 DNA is TGTGCCAGCAGCGACATAACGAATAGCGGGAGTGACTCCTACGAGCAGTACTTC. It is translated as CASSDITNSGSDSYEQYF.

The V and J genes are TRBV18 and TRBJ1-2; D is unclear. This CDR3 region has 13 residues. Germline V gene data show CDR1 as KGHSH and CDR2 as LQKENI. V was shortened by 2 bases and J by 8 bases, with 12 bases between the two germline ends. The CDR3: CASSPSQAGGYTF. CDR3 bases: TGTGCCAGCTCACCAAGTCAGGCTGGGGGCTACACCTTC.

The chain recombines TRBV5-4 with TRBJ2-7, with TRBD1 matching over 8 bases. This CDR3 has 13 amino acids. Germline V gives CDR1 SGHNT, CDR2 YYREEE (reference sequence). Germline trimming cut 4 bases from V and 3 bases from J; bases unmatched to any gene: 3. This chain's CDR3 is CASSLTGGYEQYF. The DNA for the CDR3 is TGTGCCAGCAGCCTAACAGGGGGCTACGAGCAGTACTTC.

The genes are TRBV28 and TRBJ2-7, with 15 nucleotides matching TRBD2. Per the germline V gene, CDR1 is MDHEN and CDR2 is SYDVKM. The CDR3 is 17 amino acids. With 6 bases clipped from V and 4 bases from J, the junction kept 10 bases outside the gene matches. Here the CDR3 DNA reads TGTGCCAGCAGGGGGGGACTAGCGGGAGGTAGAGGGTACGAGCAGTACTTC. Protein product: CASRGGLAGGRGYEQYF.

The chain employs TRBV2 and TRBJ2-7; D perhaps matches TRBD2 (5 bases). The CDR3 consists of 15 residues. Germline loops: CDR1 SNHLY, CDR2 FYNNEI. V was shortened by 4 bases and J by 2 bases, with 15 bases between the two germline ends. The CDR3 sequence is CASSVVGGRAYEQYF. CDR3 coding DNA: TGTGCCAGCAGTGTAGTAGGTGGGAGAGCCTACGAGCAGTACTTC.

The CDR3: CASSLEGFQGEQFF. The CDR3, as DNA: TGTGCCAGCAGCTTAGAAGGGTTCCAGGGGGAGCAGTTCTTC. The chain is built from TRBV11-2 and TRBJ2-1, with D tentatively TRBD1 (6 bases). Germline V gene lookup returns CDR1 SGHAT and CDR2 FQNNGV. This CDR3 region has 14 residues. The V end lost 0 bases, the J end lost 10 bases, and 13 bases lay between the germline ends.

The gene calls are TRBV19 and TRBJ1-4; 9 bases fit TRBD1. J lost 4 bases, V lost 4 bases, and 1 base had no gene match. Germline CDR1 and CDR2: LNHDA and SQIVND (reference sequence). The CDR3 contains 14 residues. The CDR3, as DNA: TGTGCCAGTAGTAACAGGGGGCTTAATGAAAAACTGTTTTTT. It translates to CASSNRGLNEKLFF.

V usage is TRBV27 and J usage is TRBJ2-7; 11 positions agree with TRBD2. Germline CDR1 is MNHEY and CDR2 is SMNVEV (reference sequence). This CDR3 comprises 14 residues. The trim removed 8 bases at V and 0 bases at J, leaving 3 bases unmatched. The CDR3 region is CASGTSGSSYEQYF. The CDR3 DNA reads TGTGCCAGCGGGACTAGCGGTAGCTCCTACGAGCAGTACTTC.

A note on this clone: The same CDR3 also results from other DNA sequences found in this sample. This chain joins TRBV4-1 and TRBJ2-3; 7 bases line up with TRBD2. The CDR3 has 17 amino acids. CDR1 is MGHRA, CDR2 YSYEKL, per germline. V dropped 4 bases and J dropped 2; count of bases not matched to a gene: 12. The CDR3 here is CASSLPEMGGVTDTQYF. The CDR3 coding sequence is TGCGCCAGCAGCCTCCCCGAGATGGGGGGGGTCACAGATACGCAGTATTTT.

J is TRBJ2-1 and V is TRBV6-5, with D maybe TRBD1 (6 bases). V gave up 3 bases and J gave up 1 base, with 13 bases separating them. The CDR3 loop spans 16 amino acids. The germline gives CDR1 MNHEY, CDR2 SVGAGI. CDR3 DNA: TGTGCCAGCAGTTATAAAGGGGGAGAGTCCTACAATGAGCAGTTCTTC. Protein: CASSYKGGESYNEQFF.

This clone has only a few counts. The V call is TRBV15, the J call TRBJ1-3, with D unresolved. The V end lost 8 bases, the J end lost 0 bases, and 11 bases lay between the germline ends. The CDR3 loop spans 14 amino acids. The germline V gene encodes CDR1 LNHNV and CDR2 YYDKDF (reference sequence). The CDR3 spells CATSLPGSGNTIYF. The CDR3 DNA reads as TGTGCCACCTCCTTGCCCGGCTCTGGAAACACCATATATTTT. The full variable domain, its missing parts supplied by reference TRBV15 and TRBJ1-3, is DAMVIQNPRYQVTQFGKPVTLSCSQTLNHNVMYWYQQKSSQAPKLLFHYYDKDFNNEADTPDNFQSRRPNTSFCFLDIRSPGLGDTAMYLCATSLPGSGNTIYFGEGSWLTVV.

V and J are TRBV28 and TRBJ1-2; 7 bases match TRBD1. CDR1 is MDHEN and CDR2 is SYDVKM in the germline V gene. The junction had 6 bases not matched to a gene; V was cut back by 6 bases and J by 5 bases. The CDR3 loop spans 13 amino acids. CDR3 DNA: TGTGCCAGCAGACAGGGGATAGAGTATGGCTACACCTTC. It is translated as CASRQGIEYGYTF.

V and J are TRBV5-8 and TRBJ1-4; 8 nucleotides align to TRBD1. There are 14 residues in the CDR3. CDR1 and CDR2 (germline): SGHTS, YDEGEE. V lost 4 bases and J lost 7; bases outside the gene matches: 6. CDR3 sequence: CASSVGQVAEKLFF. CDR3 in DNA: TGTGCCAGCAGCGTGGGACAGGTGGCTGAAAAACTGTTTTTT.

CDR3 protein: CAWSSLGTVPGRAQHF. The CDR3 nucleotides are TGTGCCTGGAGTTCACTCGGGACAGTTCCAGGGCGGGCCCAGCATTTT. The chain recombines TRBV30 with TRBJ1-5; TRBD1 agrees at 7 bases. V gave up 2 bases and J gave up 11 bases; unmatched junction bases: 18. CDR1 and CDR2 from the germline V gene are GTSNPN and SVGIG (reference sequence). This CDR3 is built from 16 residues.

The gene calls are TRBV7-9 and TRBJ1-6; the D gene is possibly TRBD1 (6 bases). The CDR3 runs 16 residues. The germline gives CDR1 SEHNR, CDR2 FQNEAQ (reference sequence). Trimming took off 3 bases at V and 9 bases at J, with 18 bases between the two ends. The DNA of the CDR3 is TGTGCCAGCAGCTTGTTTCCGATGGGGGGGGCTTCACCCCTCCACTTT. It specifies CASSLFPMGGASPLHF.

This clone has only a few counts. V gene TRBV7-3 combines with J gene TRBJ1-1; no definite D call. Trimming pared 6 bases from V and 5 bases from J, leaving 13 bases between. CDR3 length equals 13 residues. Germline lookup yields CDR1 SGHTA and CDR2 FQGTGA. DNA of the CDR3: TGTGCCAGCAGTACGACCCCGGGAACTGAAGCTTTCTTT. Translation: CASSTTPGTEAFF. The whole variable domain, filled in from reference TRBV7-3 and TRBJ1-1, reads GAGVSQTPSNKVTEKGKYVELRCDPISGHTALYWYRQSLGQGPEFLIYFQGTGAADDSGLPNDRFFAVRPEGSVSTLKIQRTERGDSAVYLCASSTTPGTEAFFGQGTRLTVV.

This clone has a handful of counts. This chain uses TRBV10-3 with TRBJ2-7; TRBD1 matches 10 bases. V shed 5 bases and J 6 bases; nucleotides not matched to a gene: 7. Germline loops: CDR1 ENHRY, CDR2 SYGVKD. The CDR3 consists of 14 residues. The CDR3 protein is CAISQGQGVREQYF. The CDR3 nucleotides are TGTGCCATCAGTCAAGGACAGGGGGTGCGCGAGCAGTACTTC.

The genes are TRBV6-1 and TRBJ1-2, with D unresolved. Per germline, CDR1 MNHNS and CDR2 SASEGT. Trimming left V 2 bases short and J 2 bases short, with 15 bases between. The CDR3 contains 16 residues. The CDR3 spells CASSEMGGGLNYGYTF. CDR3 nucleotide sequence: TGTGCCAGCAGTGAAATGGGAGGTGGACTAAACTATGGCTACACCTTC.

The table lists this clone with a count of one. CDR3 coding DNA: TGTGCCAGCAGCTTTAGCTCTGGAAACACCATATATTTT. It specifies CASSFSSGNTIYF. The rearrangement links TRBV11-2 to TRBJ1-3, with D hard to call. This CDR3 contains 13 residues. The V gene's germline CDR1 is SGHAT and CDR2 FQNNGV. V was shortened by 3 bases and J by 0 bases, with 3 bases between the two germline ends.

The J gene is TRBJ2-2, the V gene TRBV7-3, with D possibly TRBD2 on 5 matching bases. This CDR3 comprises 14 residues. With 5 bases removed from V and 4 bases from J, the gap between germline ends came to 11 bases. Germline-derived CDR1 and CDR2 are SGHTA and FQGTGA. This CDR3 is CASSLAAPTGELFF. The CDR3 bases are TGTGCCAGCAGCCTAGCAGCCCCCACCGGGGAGCTGTTTTTT.

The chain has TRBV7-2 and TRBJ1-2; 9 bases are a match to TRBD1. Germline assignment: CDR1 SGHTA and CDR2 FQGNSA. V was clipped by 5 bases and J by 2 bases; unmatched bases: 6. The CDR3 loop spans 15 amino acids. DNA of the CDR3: TGTGCCAGCAGCCCAACAGGGGGCGCGAACTATGGCTACACCTTC. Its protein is CASSPTGGANYGYTF.

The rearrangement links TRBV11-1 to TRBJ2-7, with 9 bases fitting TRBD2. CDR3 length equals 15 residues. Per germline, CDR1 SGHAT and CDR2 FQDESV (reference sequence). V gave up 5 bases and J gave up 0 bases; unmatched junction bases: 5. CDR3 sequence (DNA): TGTGCCAGCAGCCCTAGCGGGACCAACTCCTACGAGCAGTACTTC. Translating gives CASSPSGTNSYEQYF.

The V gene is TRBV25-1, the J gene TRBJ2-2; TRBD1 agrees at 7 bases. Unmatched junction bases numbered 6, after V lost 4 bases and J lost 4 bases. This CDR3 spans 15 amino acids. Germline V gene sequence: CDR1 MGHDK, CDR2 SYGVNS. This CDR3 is CASSARDSLTGELFF. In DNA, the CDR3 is TGTGCCAGCAGTGCCCGGGACAGCCTCACCGGGGAGCTGTTTTTT.

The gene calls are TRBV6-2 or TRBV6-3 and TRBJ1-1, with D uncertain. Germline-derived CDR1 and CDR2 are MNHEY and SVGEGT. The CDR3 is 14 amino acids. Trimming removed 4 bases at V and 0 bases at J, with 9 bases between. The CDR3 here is CASSSHSLNTEAFF. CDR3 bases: TGTGCCAGCAGTTCTCACAGCCTGAACACTGAAGCTTTCTTT.

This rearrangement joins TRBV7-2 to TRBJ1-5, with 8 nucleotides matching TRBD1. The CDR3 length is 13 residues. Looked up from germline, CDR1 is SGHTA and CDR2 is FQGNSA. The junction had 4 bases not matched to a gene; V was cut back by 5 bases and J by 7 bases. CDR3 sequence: CASSSGQGQPQHF. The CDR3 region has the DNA TGTGCCAGCAGCAGCGGACAGGGCCAGCCCCAGCATTTT.

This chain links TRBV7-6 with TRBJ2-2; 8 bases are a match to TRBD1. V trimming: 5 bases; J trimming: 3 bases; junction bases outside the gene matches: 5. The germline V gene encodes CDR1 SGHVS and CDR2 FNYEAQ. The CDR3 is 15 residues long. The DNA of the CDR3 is TGTGCCAGCAGCCCGGACAGGGCGTACACCGGGGAGCTGTTTTTT. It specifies CASSPDRAYTGELFF.